Below, 6 T cell receptor beta chains from the same sample are listed, as sequenced in a study of technical replicates of blood from a handful of donors. Data came from immunoSEQ multiplex PCR; TCRdb stores just in-frame clones and leaves some out. The table records 95,000 to 100,000 clones, roughly 95% of them present only once. Sequencing was performed on T cells isolated from PBMCs. These receptors all stem from a human donor in good health.

The chain employs TRBV4-1 and TRBJ1-3; possible D gene TRBD1, 5 bases. The CDR3 totals 19 residues. Germline-derived CDR1 and CDR2 are MGHRA and YSYEKL. Trimming stripped 2 bases from V and 0 bases from J, with 20 bases between. CDR3 DNA: TGCGCCAGCAGCCAAATAGGCCTACAGGATAGGAGCTCTGGAAACACCATATATTTT. This encodes CASSQIGLQDRSSGNTIYF.

This chain links TRBV2 with TRBJ1-1; possible D gene TRBD1, 6 bases. The V and J ends lost 4 bases and 8 bases respectively, with 20 bases between them. Germline V gives CDR1 SNHLY, CDR2 FYNNEI. The CDR3 is 15 residues long. CDR3 DNA: TGTGCCAGCAGTGCTACTCCCCTTGGGACATCGGAAGCTTTCTTT. Protein product: CASSATPLGTSEAFF.

This clone has a single count. This chain links TRBV28 with TRBJ2-3, with 11 nucleotides matching TRBD1. This CDR3 has 15 residues. After removal of 6 bases from V and 3 bases from J, the junction contained 5 bases not matched to a gene. Germline-derived CDR1 and CDR2 are MDHEN and SYDVKM. The CDR3 here is CASSLDRGQTDTQYF. The CDR3 DNA follows: TGTGCCAGCAGCCTGGACAGGGGGCAGACAGATACGCAGTATTTT. The whole variable domain, remainder taken from reference TRBV28 and TRBJ2-3, is DVKVTQSSRYLVKRTGEKVFLECVQDMDHENMFWYRQDPGLGLRLIYFSYDVKMKEKGDIPEGYSVSREKKERFSLILESASTNQTSMYLCASSLDRGQTDTQYFGPGTRLTVL.

The chain is built from TRBV19 and TRBJ2-2, with a tentative D call TRBD2 (6 bases). CDR3 length: 13 amino acids. The V and J ends lost 4 bases and 6 bases respectively, with 9 bases between them. CDR1 is LNHDA, CDR2 SQIVND, per germline (reference sequence). DNA of the CDR3: TGTGCCAGTAGTAAACTAGCTGCCGGGGAGCTGTTTTTT. Translating gives CASSKLAAGELFF.

V and J are TRBV10-3 and TRBJ2-7, with 9 bases lining up with TRBD1. The CDR3 length is 17 residues. The V segment lost 3 bases and the J segment 3 bases; nucleotides outside the gene matches: 12. Germline V gives CDR1 ENHRY, CDR2 SYGVKD. CDR3 DNA sequence: TGTGCCATCAGTGACCCGGACAGGGGTATAAGGTTCTACGAGCAGTACTTC. It specifies CAISDPDRGIRFYEQYF.

This clone was picked up one time. The chain carries TRBV15 and TRBJ1-2, with a weak D call TRBD1 (5 bases). The CDR3 sequence is 15 residues long. Deletions cut 0 bases from V and 3 bases from J, with 11 bases between. The germline CDR1 and CDR2 sequences are LNHNV and YYDKDF (reference sequence). The CDR3 DNA is TGTGCCACCAGCAGAGATTCAGGAGGGGACTATGGCTACACCTTC. Translation gives CATSRDSGGDYGYTF.